A single T cell receptor beta chain is shown here with its context. Its antigen is unidentified. These data belong to a study of blood T cells in healthy people across ages. General observations from the study: The study could not conclusively compare naive and antigen-experienced cells, given its unsorted PBMCs. Age brought a roughly linear fall in TCR beta diversity measured per million T cells.

CDR3 length: 17 residues. V shed 0 bases, J shed 4 bases, and the junction held 10 bases outside the gene matches. CDR1 and CDR2 (germline): LGHNA, YSLEER. The second PCR ran about 6 to 12 cycles with a sample-barcoded 5' primer and J-beta primers. Each CDR3 protein is one row after TCRdb ran MiXCR on the 5' RACE reads. Of about 1.7 million distinct CDR3 sequences listed, about 28% are singletons. The authors drew approximately 9 milliliters of peripheral blood from each donor. The TCR comes from a woman in her 30s in good health. Sequencing was performed on blood. The chain links TRBV4-3 to TRBJ1-2, with 8 bases lining up with TRBD1. DNA for the CDR3: TGCGCCAGCAGCCAAGATCGGTCAGGGGGCTTGAGCTATGGCTACACCTTC. Translation gives CASSQDRSGGLSYGYTF.